These 3 T cell receptor beta chains share one sample of origin, sequenced in a study of blood T cells in healthy people across ages. The authors ran a second PCR of about 6 to 11 cycles using a sample-barcoded 5' primer and a J-beta primer mix. TCRdb used MiXCR to reprocess the 5' RACE reads, holding one entry per CDR3 protein. Of 850,000 to 1,300,000 distinct CDR3 sequences listed, 40% to 45% are singletons. Material: blood. Source of these receptors: a woman aged 60-75 years in good health.

The rearrangement uses TRBV19 and TRBJ2-7; D could derive from TRBD1 or TRBD2 (7 bases each). The CDR3 is 15 residues long. V was cut by 9 bases and J by 2 bases, with 20 bases left in between. From germline, CDR1 is LNHDA and CDR2 SQIVND (reference sequence). The CDR3 coding sequence is TGTGCCAGCAGCTTGAACAGGGGAGGGACCTACGAGCAGTACTTC. Translation: CASSLNRGGTYEQYF.

V and J are TRBV5-1 and TRBJ2-3, with 7 bases aligning to TRBD1. Germline CDR1 and CDR2: SGHRS and YFSETQ. With V trimmed by 0 bases and J by 2 bases, 9 bases remained unmatched. The CDR3 runs to 17 residues. The CDR3 DNA follows: TGCGCCAGCAGCTTGGATTCATTGGGACAGCTCACAGATACGCAGTATTTT. The encoded protein is CASSLDSLGQLTDTQYF.

This clonotype was counted only a few times. The J gene is TRBJ1-2, the V gene TRBV28; a weak D match, TRBD1 (5 bases). CDR3 size: 13 residues. Per the germline V gene, CDR1 is MDHEN and CDR2 is SYDVKM. Deletions cut 6 bases from V and 1 base from J, with 9 bases between. The CDR3 DNA is TGTGCCAGCAGGAGTCAGGGTAACTATGGCTACACCTTC. It encodes CASRSQGNYGYTF.